These 17 T cell receptor beta chains were sequenced from one sample in a study of blood T cells in healthy people across ages. Primers used in a second PCR of roughly 7 to 12 cycles were a sample-barcoded 5' primer and a J-beta primer mix. Each CDR3 protein is one row after TCRdb ran MiXCR on the 5' RACE reads. The table shows about 380,000 distinct CDR3 sequences, with approximately 47% occurring only once. The source material was blood. The receptor source for this set is a man in his sixties in good health.

This clonotype was recorded at least ten times. The genes are TRBV28 and TRBJ2-7; either TRBD1 or TRBD2 may supply D (6 bases each). Trimming pared 9 bases from V and 1 base from J, leaving 13 bases between. This CDR3 spans 13 amino acids. Germline CDR1 is MDHEN and CDR2 is SYDVKM. CDR3 residues: CASWGAGSYEQYF. The CDR3 DNA reads as TGTGCCAGTTGGGGGGCAGGTTCCTACGAGCAGTACTTC.

In the case of this clonotype: With a much larger clone just one base away, this may be a read error. The chain employs TRBV29-1 and TRBJ2-7, with D unclear. V lost 8 bases and J 1 base, leaving 12 bases between the germline ends. CDR3 length: 12 residues. Per germline, CDR1 SQVTM and CDR2 ANQGSEA. This chain's CDR3 is CSPLGGSYEQYF. The CDR3 nucleotides are TGCAGCCCCTTGGGCGGTTCCTACGAGCAGTACTTC.

The table lists this clonotype with many counts. V usage is TRBV20-1 and J usage is TRBJ1-2, with TRBD1 as a possible D gene (6 bases). The CDR3 contains 13 residues. The V and J ends lost 3 bases and 7 bases respectively, with 15 bases between them. Germline values: CDR1 DFQATT, CDR2 SNEGSKA (reference sequence). CDR3 coding DNA: TGCAGTGCTAGTTTGCCGGGGGCGCGTGGCTACACCTTC. Its translation is CSASLPGARGYTF.

The chain employs TRBV29-1 and TRBJ1-2; 7 positions match TRBD1. Per the germline V gene, CDR1 is SQVTM and CDR2 is ANQGSEA. This CDR3 region has 13 residues. V trimming: 2 bases; J trimming: 4 bases; junction bases outside the gene matches: 4. Here the CDR3 reads CSVERDSSYGYTF. The CDR3 DNA sequence: TGCAGCGTTGAAAGGGACAGTTCCTATGGCTACACCTTC. Full variable domain (outside the CDR3, taken from reference TRBV29-1 and TRBJ1-2): SAVISQKPSRDICQRGTSLTIQCQVDSQVTMMFWYRQQPGQSLTLIATANQGSEATYESGFVIDKFPISRPNLTFSTLTVSNMSPEDSSIYLCSVERDSSYGYTFGSGTRLTVV.

This clonotype was detected ten times or more. The chain has TRBV27 and TRBJ1-6, with D possibly TRBD1 on 6 matching bases. Germline CDR1 and CDR2: MNHEY and SMNVEV (reference sequence). The V gene lost 6 bases and the J gene lost 7 bases, with 19 bases spanning the gap. CDR3 length: 16 amino acids. The DNA of the CDR3 is TGTGCCAGCAGCCGATTCCAACAGGGTGCAAATTCACCCCTCCACTTT. It specifies CASSRFQQGANSPLHF.

V gene TRBV3-1 combines with J gene TRBJ1-1; tentatively, D is TRBD1 (5 bases). V lost 3 bases to trimming and J lost 5 bases, with 19 bases between them. This CDR3 contains 16 residues. Germline CDR1 reads LGHDT; CDR2 reads YNNKEL (reference sequence). CDR3 sequence (DNA): TGTGCCAGCAGCCATCTCGGGCGCGGGGGTCAAACTGAAGCTTTCTTT. Its translation: CASSHLGRGGQTEAFF. The full variable domain, rest sourced from reference TRBV3-1 and TRBJ1-1, is DTAVSQTPKYLVTQMGNDKSIKCEQNLGHDTMYWYKQDSKKFLKIMFSYNNKELIINETVPNRFSPKSPDKAHLNLHINSLELGDSAVYFCASSHLGRGGQTEAFFGQGTRLTVV.

This clonotype came up many times. DNA for the CDR3: TGTGCCAGCAGTTCCTGGACTAGCAATACGGATACGCAGTATTTT. Translating gives CASSSWTSNTDTQYF. The chain carries TRBV27 and TRBJ2-3; 8 bases line up with TRBD2. The CDR3 loop spans 15 amino acids. Germline trimming cut 4 bases from V and 6 bases from J; bases unmatched to any gene: 9. The germline gives CDR1 MNHEY, CDR2 SMNVEV (reference sequence).

V usage is TRBV4-2 and J usage is TRBJ2-1; D is unclear. Germline CDR1 reads LGHNA; CDR2 reads YNFKEQ. This CDR3 has 15 amino acids. Deletions cut 0 bases from V and 4 bases from J, with 10 bases between. DNA for the CDR3: TGTGCCAGCAGCCAAGAAGGGCCCCTTTACAATGAGCAGTTCTTC. Residues: CASSQEGPLYNEQFF.

Many counts were recorded for this clonotype. The CDR3 here is CASSEALGYEQYF. The CDR3 DNA is TGTGCCAGCAGTGAAGCTCTTGGGTACGAGCAGTACTTC. This rearrangement joins TRBV6-1 to TRBJ2-7; D call uncertain. This CDR3 spans 13 amino acids. Trimming stripped 0 bases from V and 4 bases from J, with 7 bases between. CDR1 is MNHNS and CDR2 is SASEGT in the germline V gene.

The rearrangement uses TRBV5-1 and TRBJ2-1; TRBD2 agrees at 10 bases. Germline-derived CDR1 and CDR2 are SGHRS and YFSETQ. The V gene end was trimmed by 4 bases and the J gene end by 9 bases; junction bases not matched to a gene: 16. The CDR3 is made up of 17 amino acids. CDR3 loop: CASSPSGTSAAAGEQFF. The CDR3, as DNA: TGCGCCAGCAGCCCGAGTGGGACTAGCGCCGCGGCTGGTGAGCAGTTCTTC.

J is TRBJ2-7 and V is TRBV5-5; weak D call: TRBD2 (8 bases). The CDR3 totals 17 residues. CDR1 and CDR2 from the germline V gene are SGHKS and YYEKEE (reference sequence). Trimming shortened V by 3 bases and J by 7 bases, and 26 bases separated the two germline ends. CDR3 nucleotides: TGTGCCAGCAGCTCGATAAGTAGCGGGACAGCCTTATTGGAGCAGTACTTC. Its protein product is CASSSISSGTALLEQYF.

This clonotype was observed at least ten times. V and J are TRBV28 and TRBJ2-3, with 8 bases that match TRBD2. Germline loops: CDR1 MDHEN, CDR2 SYDVKM. The CDR3 contains 15 residues. Trimming took 8 bases from V and 4 from J; bases not matched to a gene: 11. Here the CDR3 reads CASREAGVVADTQYF. As DNA, the CDR3 is TGTGCCAGCCGTGAAGCGGGAGTTGTCGCAGATACGCAGTATTTT.

This clonotype was recorded once. This chain connects TRBV7-2 to TRBJ2-7, with 10 bases identical to TRBD2. V was pared by 6 bases and J by 2 bases, with 16 bases of the junction left unmatched. This CDR3 spans 18 amino acids. Germline lookup yields CDR1 SGHTA and CDR2 FQGNSA. CDR3 nucleotides: TGTGCCAGCAGGCCAGGGACCAGCGGGAGGGCCTCCCCCTACGAGCAGTACTTC. It is translated as CASRPGTSGRASPYEQYF.

Concerning this clonotype: Since a much larger clone is just one base distant, this may be a read error. The chain uses TRBV7-2 and TRBJ1-1; a weak D match, TRBD1 (6 bases). Per germline, CDR1 SGHTA and CDR2 FQGNSA. The CDR3 is 14 residues long. The V end lost 8 bases, the J end lost 2 bases, and 15 bases lay between the germline ends. The DNA of the CDR3 is TGTGCCAGCGGCCCCCGGGGGCTAAACACTGAAGCTTTCTTT. This translates into CASGPRGLNTEAFF.

This chain uses TRBV7-2 with TRBJ1-1; D gene unclear. With 2 bases removed from V and 5 bases from J, the gap between germline ends came to 24 bases. This CDR3 spans 18 amino acids. The germline CDR1 and CDR2 sequences are SGHTA and FQGNSA. This chain's CDR3 is CASSLLISGSPSRTEAFF. In DNA, the CDR3 is TGTGCCAGCAGCTTACTGATTTCGGGGTCTCCATCGAGGACTGAAGCTTTCTTT.

In its sample, this clonotype was seen a few times. The V call is TRBV11-1, the J call TRBJ1-2; D is possibly TRBD1 (5 bases). Germline lookup yields CDR1 SGHAT and CDR2 FQDESV (reference sequence). The CDR3 runs 13 residues. V gave up 5 bases and J gave up 4 bases, with 11 bases separating them. The CDR3 spells CASSVEGAYGYTF. Written as DNA, the CDR3 is TGTGCCAGCAGCGTAGAAGGGGCCTATGGCTACACCTTC.

In its sample, this clonotype was seen a few times. The V gene is TRBV6-2 or TRBV6-3, the J gene TRBJ2-5, with 7 nucleotides matching TRBD1. CDR3 length: 12 residues. The ends lost 4 bases at V and 11 bases at J; junction bases unmatched: 7. Per the germline V gene, CDR1 is MNHEY and CDR2 is SVGEGT. CDR3 protein: CASSLTGLEQYF. CDR3 nucleotide sequence: TGTGCCAGCAGTTTGACAGGGTTGGAGCAGTACTTC.